These T cell receptor beta chains were read from a single sample in a study of OX40 agonist ivuxolimab in advanced cancers. The repertoire was sequenced with immunoSEQ multiplex PCR; TCRdb's copy has only in-frame clones and lacks some. The sample holds roughly 48,000 clones; 70% to 90% are singletons and the top ten take roughly 48%. The sample consisted of CD4+ or CD8+ T cells sorted from blood, taken in a trial of the OX40 agonist ivuxolimab. The receptors come from an adult with an advanced solid tumor such as melanoma, head and neck, liver or kidney cancer. Each CDR3 is given with its conserved first and last residue. D genes are given only for firm matches. Size values are once, few and many counts, or a class for expanded clones, and some rows have none.

j_call clone_size d_call v_call cdr3_aa cdr3_nt
TRBJ2-1 . . TRBV7-3 CASSPIPQPLYNEQFF TGTGCCAGCAGTCCCATTCCGCAGCCCCTATACAATGAGCAGTTCTTC
TRBJ2-7 once . TRBV4-1 CASSQNYYEQYF TGCGCCAGCAGCCAAAATTATTACGAGCAGTACTTC
TRBJ2-3 . TRBD2 TRBV7-8 CASSLVGLAADTQYF TGTGCCAGCAGCTTAGTCGGACTAGCTGCAGATACGCAGTATTTT
TRBJ1-1 . TRBD1 TRBV4-3 CASSPGTGETEAFF TGCGCCAGCAGCCCAGGGACAGGGGAAACTGAAGCTTTCTTT
TRBJ2-3 . . TRBV5-1 CASSLDAGVSPTDTQYF TGCGCCAGCAGCTTGGACGCTGGGGTCTCACCCACAGATACGCAGTATTTT
TRBJ2-7 . . TRBV10-3 CAISEGYYEQYF TGTGCCATCTCGGAGGGATACTACGAGCAGTACTTC
TRBJ1-1 few . TRBV30 CAWSTTWDTEAFF TGTGCCTGGAGTACTACCTGGGACACTGAAGCTTTCTTT
TRBJ1-1 . TRBD1 TRBV23-1 CASSQSLDREVCTEAFF TGCGCCAGCAGTCAATCTTTGGACAGGGAAGTTTGCACTGAAGCTTTCTTT
TRBJ2-5 . TRBD2 TRBV9 CASSVIAGGKETQYF TGTGCCAGCAGCGTAATAGCGGGGGGCAAAGAGACCCAGTACTTC
TRBJ1-1 . . TRBV10-3 CAISEWDLPLGAFF TGTGCCATCAGTGAGTGGGACCTCCCCTTGGGAGCTTTCTTT